This T cell receptor (beta chain) was found in a study of cytomegalovirus exposure and HLA in healthy donors. General observations from the study: When the data were analyzed later, several of the most significant clusters appeared to be linked to common viral pathogens. In a later analysis, V- and J-gene trimming of beta chains associated with a DCLRE1C missense variant, replicated independently. Being indistinguishable, some V segments were excluded, TRBV6-2 and TRBV6-3 among them.

The PCR was carried out with 60 Vbeta primers and 13 Jbeta primers. Generated by immunoSEQ multiplex PCR, the TCRdb table keeps only in-frame clones and is missing some. The sample has fewer than 300,000 clones, 86% seen once. Remarks on this clone: Its cognate antigen is unknown.

Per germline, CDR1 MNHEY and CDR2 SVGAGI. The CDR3 runs 12 residues. This clonotype originated in a man aged 40-55 years in good health and CMV-seropositive. The sequenced sample was PBMCs. The V call is TRBV6-5, the J call TRBJ2-5; TRBD2 might be the D (6 bases). The end of the DNA aligns better with TRBJ2-7, so the J call may be wrong. CDR3 amino acids: CASSLRGYEQYF. In nucleotides, the CDR3 is TGTGCCAGCAGTTTGCGGGGCTACGAGCAGTACTTC.